Following are 13 T cell receptor beta chains from one sample sequenced in a study of long-term antiretroviral therapy in people with HIV. The assay, immunoSEQ v3.0, was run at survey level. Produced via immunoSEQ multiplex PCR; TCRdb's table is partial and in-frame only. The sample carries some 27,000 clones, over 90% recorded once. This specimen was unsorted PBMCs, taken around 6.5 years after starting antiretroviral therapy. These receptors were obtained from a woman aged 40-49 years with HIV.

The chain employs TRBV5-5 and TRBJ1-4; 7 bases are shared with TRBD1. CDR1 and CDR2 from the germline V gene are SGHKS and YYEKEE (reference sequence). Trimming at V came to 3 bases and at J to 3 bases, leaving 5 bases not matched to a gene. This CDR3 has 15 residues. The DNA of the CDR3 is TGTGCCAGCAGCTCATCCGGGACAGCTAATGAAAAACTGTTTTTT. Translating it yields CASSSSGTANEKLFF. The whole variable domain, remainder taken from reference TRBV5-5 and TRBJ1-4, is DAGVTQSPTHLIKTRGQQVTLRCSPISGHKSVSWYQQVLGQGPQFIFQYYEKEERGRGNFPDRFSARQFPNYSSELNVNALLLGDSALYLCASSSSGTANEKLFFGSGTQLSVL.

The chain links TRBV2 to TRBJ2-2; 7 bases are shared with TRBD2. The CDR3 sequence is 14 residues long. The J segment lost 0 bases and the V segment lost 6 bases, leaving 1 base of the junction unmatched. In germline, CDR1 is SNHLY, CDR2 FYNNEI. The CDR3 nucleotides are TGTGCCAGCAGCGGGGGGACGAACACCGGGGAGCTGTTTTTT. Translated, it gives CASSGGTNTGELFF.

This chain joins TRBV30 and TRBJ1-6; perhaps TRBD1 as D (5 bases). CDR1 and CDR2 from the germline V gene are GTSNPN and SVGIG (reference sequence). Trimming pared 4 bases from V and 7 bases from J, leaving 11 bases between. The CDR3 covers 13 residues. The CDR3 loop reads CAWKEGWNSPLHF. CDR3 coding DNA: TGTGCCTGGAAGGAGGGGTGGAATTCACCCCTCCACTTT.

The V call is TRBV11-2, the J call TRBJ2-5; D remains unclear. Trimming shortened V by 0 bases and J by 0 bases, and 5 bases separated the two germline ends. The CDR3 contains 14 residues. CDR1 is SGHAT, CDR2 FQNNGV, per germline. CDR3 nucleotide sequence: TGTGCCAGCAGCTTAGATCTGCACCAAGAGACCCAGTACTTC. Translation gives CASSLDLHQETQYF.

The J gene is TRBJ1-1, the V gene TRBV6-5, with D perhaps TRBD1 (5 bases). Between the trimmed V and J ends, which lost 0 bases and 0 bases, there was a span of 11 bases. The length of the CDR3 is 16 residues. Germline CDR1 MNHEY, CDR2 SVGAGI. In nucleotides, the CDR3 is TGTGCCAGCAGTTACTCCCTGGACACCTTGAACACTGAAGCTTTCTTT. This codes for CASSYSLDTLNTEAFF.

The chain links TRBV7-6 to TRBJ1-1; TRBD1 is a possible D gene (5 bases). In germline, CDR1 is SGHVS, CDR2 FNYEAQ. The CDR3 runs to 16 residues. Trimming took 1 base from V and 1 from J, leaving 13 bases between them. CDR3: CASSLDQGKWNTEAFF. CDR3 DNA: TGTGCCAGCAGCTTAGACCAGGGAAAGTGGAACACTGAAGCTTTCTTT.

This sequence joins TRBV19 and TRBJ2-2; 9 positions match TRBD1. Per germline, CDR1 LNHDA and CDR2 SQIVND (reference sequence). With 3 bases clipped from V and 9 bases from J, the junction kept 8 bases outside the gene matches. This CDR3 spans 15 amino acids. CDR3 coding DNA: TGTGCCAGTAGTATTAGGGGACAGGGTGGCCGGGAGCTGTTTTTT. Its protein is CASSIRGQGGRELFF. Together with reference TRBV19 and TRBJ2-2, the CDR3 gives the full variable domain: DGGITQSPKYLFRKEGQNVTLSCEQNLNHDAMYWYRQDPGQGLRLIYYSQIVNDFQKGDIAEGYSVSREKKESFPLTVTSAQKNPTAFYLCASSIRGQGGRELFFGEGSRLTVL.

V usage is TRBV4-3 and J usage is TRBJ2-2, with D tentatively TRBD2 (6 bases). The ends were cut back, 0 bases at V and 4 bases at J, with 18 bases in the middle. Germline loops: CDR1 LGHNA, CDR2 YSLEER. The CDR3 is 18 residues long. Written as DNA, the CDR3 is TGCGCCAGCAGCCAAGATAATAGCGGACTCTTGGGCACCGGGGAGCTGTTTTTT. This codes for CASSQDNSGLLGTGELFF.

The rearrangement links TRBV5-1 to TRBJ1-1, with TRBD1 as a possible D gene (6 bases). The germline V gene has CDR1 SGHRS and CDR2 YFSETQ. V was trimmed by 3 bases and J by 0 bases, leaving 18 bases between them. The CDR3 is 17 amino acids. CDR3 in amino acids: CASSWVGLGGLNTEAFF. CDR3 nucleotides: TGCGCCAGCAGCTGGGTGGGCCTGGGGGGCTTGAACACTGAAGCTTTCTTT.

The genes are TRBV19 and TRBJ2-1, with a tentative D call TRBD1 (5 bases). The CDR3 length is 13 residues. The germline V gene encodes CDR1 LNHDA and CDR2 SQIVND (reference sequence). Trimming stripped 2 bases from V and 3 bases from J, with 5 bases between. The CDR3 coding sequence is TGTGCCAGTAGTATACAGGGCTACAATGAGCAGTTCTTC. It codes for CASSIQGYNEQFF.

The J gene is TRBJ1-3, the V gene TRBV5-1; D gene unclear. Trimming removed 0 bases at V and 3 bases at J, with 7 bases between. The V gene's germline CDR1 is SGHRS and CDR2 YFSETQ. There are 14 residues in the CDR3. CDR3 sequence: CASSLDSVGNTIYF. CDR3 in DNA: TGCGCCAGCAGCTTGGACTCCGTTGGAAACACCATATATTTT.

The DNA for the CDR3 is TGTGCCAGCAGGGTTCAGCAGGGAGTCTATGGCTACACCTTC. Translation: CASRVQQGVYGYTF. V is TRBV2 and J is TRBJ1-2, with D perhaps matching TRBD1 (5 bases). Germline CDR1 reads SNHLY; CDR2 reads FYNNEI. The CDR3 has 14 amino acids. V was trimmed by 6 bases and J by 4 bases, leaving 15 bases between them.

The gene calls are TRBV2 and TRBJ1-3; D perhaps matches TRBD1 (5 bases). Trimming shortened V by 3 bases and J by 2 bases, and 17 bases separated the two germline ends. Germline V gene lookup returns CDR1 SNHLY and CDR2 FYNNEI. There are 17 residues in the CDR3. The CDR3 nucleotides read TGTGCCAGCAGTGATAGGCAGGGAGGCGTCGCTGGAAACACCATATATTTT. Its protein is CASSDRQGGVAGNTIYF.